This T cell receptor (beta chain) was found in a study of blood T cell repertoires in COVID-19. Here immunoSEQ multiplex PCR was the method, and the copy in TCRdb shows in-frame clones only, minus some. Here the sample spans 250,000 to 300,000 clones, about nine tenths being singletons. The specimen was PBMCs or T cells enriched from blood (not recorded which). This clonotype was sampled from a young man who had recovered from COVID-19.

CDR3 region: CASSQPGLGTDTQYF. The CDR3, as DNA: TGTGCCAGCAGCCAACCGGGGTTAGGGACAGATACGCAGTATTTT. The chain has TRBV4-2 and TRBJ2-3; TRBD2 is a possible D gene (5 bases). Trimming stripped 2 bases from V and 3 bases from J, with 12 bases between. The CDR3 has 15 residues. Germline CDR1 is LGHNA and CDR2 is YNFKEQ.